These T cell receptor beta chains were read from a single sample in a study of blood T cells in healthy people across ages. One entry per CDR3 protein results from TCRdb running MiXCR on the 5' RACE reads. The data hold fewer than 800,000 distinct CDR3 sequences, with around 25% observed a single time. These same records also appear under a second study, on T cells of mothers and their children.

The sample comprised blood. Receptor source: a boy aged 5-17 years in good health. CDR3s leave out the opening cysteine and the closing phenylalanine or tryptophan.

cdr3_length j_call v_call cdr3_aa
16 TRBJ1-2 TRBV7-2 ASSLVGWDKEETNSYT
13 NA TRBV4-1 ASSRREGPEVEQY
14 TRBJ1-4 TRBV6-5 ASSYSSGLGNEKLF
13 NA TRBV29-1 SVEDGTVGPYEQY
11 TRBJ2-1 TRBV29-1 SAWGTGQSWKF
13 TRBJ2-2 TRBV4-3 ASSQDRGRAGELF
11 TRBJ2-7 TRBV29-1 SVDEGTGHEQY
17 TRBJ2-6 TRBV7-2 ASSVGRGAPVAGANVLT
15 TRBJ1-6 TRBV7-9 ASSRGSGSSYNSPLH
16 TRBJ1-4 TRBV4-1 ASSQVWTAGSANEKLF
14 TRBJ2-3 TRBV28 ASTPRSGRARDTQY
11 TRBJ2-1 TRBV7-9 ATRDSSYNEQF
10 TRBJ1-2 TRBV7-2 ASSPELYGYT
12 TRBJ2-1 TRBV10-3 AISVGPGGGEQF
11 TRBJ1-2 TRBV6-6 ASSYLTANGYT
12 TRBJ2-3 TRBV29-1 SVDGTGGTDTQY
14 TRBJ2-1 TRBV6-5 ASSYSAGGPWNEQF
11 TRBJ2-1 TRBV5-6 ASIGQVEYEQF
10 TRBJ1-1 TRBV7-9 ASSQLYTEAF
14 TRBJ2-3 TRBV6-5 ASSLRTGGSTDTQY
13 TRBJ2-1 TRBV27 ASSFALTSANEQF
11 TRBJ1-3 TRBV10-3 AISAGMGNTIY
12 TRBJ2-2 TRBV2 ASLASEYTGELF
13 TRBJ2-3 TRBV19 ASSEGQGFTDTQY
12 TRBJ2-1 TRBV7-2 ASSFLNSYNEQF
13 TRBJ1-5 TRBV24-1 ATSDGTGEYQPQH
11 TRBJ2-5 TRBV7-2 ASSSTEVGTQY
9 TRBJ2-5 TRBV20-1 SAAPHSTQY
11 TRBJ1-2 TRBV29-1 SARGQGALGYT
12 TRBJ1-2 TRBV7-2 ASSTPALSRGYT
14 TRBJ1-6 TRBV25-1 ASSEGGPSYNSPLH
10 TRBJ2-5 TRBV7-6 ATGHAAETQY
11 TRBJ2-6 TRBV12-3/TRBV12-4 ASSRSGANVLT